The 27 T cell receptor beta chains reported below all come from one sample, sequenced in a study of graft-versus-host responses after intestinal transplantation. Sequencing used immunoSEQ multiplex PCR; TCRdb keeps in-frame clones, though not all of them. Here the sample spans over 90,000 clones, 91% being singletons. Their specific antigens are unknown. This material consisted of unstimulated CD4+ T cells sorted from spleen or lymph node cells, taken before transplant. Receptors were obtained from a human donor who was the organ donor for an intestinal transplant.

The chain links TRBV19 to TRBJ1-4; TRBD1 agrees at 11 bases. The CDR3 loop spans 16 amino acids. The germline gives CDR1 LNHDA, CDR2 SQIVND (reference sequence). V was pared by 1 base and J by 4 bases, with 2 bases of the junction left unmatched. CDR3 bases: TGTGCCAGTAGTATAGGGACAGGGGGCATTAATGAAAAACTGTTTTTT. Amino acid sequence: CASSIGTGGINEKLFF.

The genes are TRBV4-2 and TRBJ2-7, with TRBD2 identical over 7 bases. Germline loops: CDR1 LGHNA, CDR2 YNFKEQ. Germline trimming cut 5 bases from V and 5 bases from J; bases unmatched to any gene: 6. This CDR3 is built from 13 residues. CDR3 nucleotide sequence: TGTGCCAGCAGCGACCTCGGGGGGAACGAGCAGTACTTC. Translated: CASSDLGGNEQYF.

This chain connects TRBV7-3 to TRBJ2-7, with D tentatively TRBD2 (6 bases). The CDR3 is 14 residues long. The germline V and J ends were trimmed by 5 bases and 6 bases, with 17 bases remaining between them. In germline, CDR1 is SGHTA, CDR2 FQGTGA. The CDR3 coding sequence is TGTGCCAGCAGCCCCGAGACTAGTCGGGGCGAGCAGTACTTC. It encodes CASSPETSRGEQYF.

V usage is TRBV27 and J usage is TRBJ2-2, with 7 bases matching TRBD1. CDR1 is MNHEY and CDR2 is SMNVEV in the germline V gene (reference sequence). The J segment lost 0 bases and the V segment lost 6 bases, leaving 10 bases of the junction unmatched. The CDR3 is 17 residues long. The CDR3 DNA follows: TGTGCCAGCAGAAGGGACAGAACACTGCCGAACACCGGGGAGCTGTTTTTT. This encodes CASRRDRTLPNTGELFF.

The chain couples TRBV10-1 to TRBJ2-3; 8 bases line up with TRBD1. Germline loops: CDR1 WNHNN, CDR2 SYGVQD (reference sequence). CDR3 length equals 17 residues. V lost 2 bases and J lost 5; bases outside the gene matches: 12. The chain's CDR3 is CASSEDFRDRGQDTQYF. CDR3 nucleotide sequence: TGCGCCAGCAGTGAGGATTTCCGTGACAGGGGCCAAGATACGCAGTATTTT.

This chain connects TRBV2 to TRBJ1-2, with 7 positions matching TRBD1. Germline loops: CDR1 SNHLY, CDR2 FYNNEI. V lost 5 bases to trimming and J lost 5 bases; unmatched junction nucleotides: 2. The CDR3 is made up of 12 amino acids. CDR3 in DNA: TGTGCCAGCAGTCCAGGGGGATATGGCTACACCTTC. Translating it yields CASSPGGYGYTF.

The CDR3 coding sequence is TGTGCCAGTAGTATTATTGTGGGACATACCCTGTTTTTT. Translated, it gives CASSIIVGHTLFF. The chain recombines TRBV19 with TRBJ1-4, with D perhaps TRBD1 (6 bases). This CDR3 spans 13 amino acids. The germline V gene has CDR1 LNHDA and CDR2 SQIVND (reference sequence). V lost 3 bases and J lost 14, with 16 bases in between.

The chain uses TRBV7-2 and TRBJ1-3; TRBD1 might be the D (6 bases). Per germline, CDR1 SGHTA and CDR2 FQGNSA. The V gene lost 1 base and the J gene lost 5 bases, with 15 bases spanning the gap. The CDR3 spans 16 residues. The CDR3: CASSLVAGETRNTIYF. Written as DNA, the CDR3 is TGTGCCAGCAGCTTAGTGGCAGGGGAGACTAGAAACACCATATATTTT.

This sequence joins TRBV18 and TRBJ1-1; D possibly corresponds to TRBD1 (6 bases). The CDR3 totals 12 residues. Germline-derived CDR1 and CDR2 are KGHSH and LQKENI. Deletions cut 6 bases from V and 5 bases from J, with 10 bases between. The CDR3 is CASSQQGTEAFF. As DNA, the CDR3 is TGTGCCAGCTCCCAACAGGGAACTGAAGCTTTCTTT.

Only one count was recorded for this clone. This chain joins TRBV27 and TRBJ2-3; 9 nucleotides agree with TRBD1. V dropped 6 bases and J dropped 4; count of bases not matched to a gene: 8. The V gene's germline CDR1 is MNHEY and CDR2 SMNVEV (reference sequence). The CDR3 is made up of 15 amino acids. This CDR3 is CASSLQGAWADTQYF. Written as DNA, the CDR3 is TGTGCCAGCAGCCTACAGGGGGCATGGGCAGATACGCAGTATTTT.

The genes are TRBV4-1 and TRBJ2-1; 8 bases match TRBD2. This CDR3 contains 16 residues. V lost 0 bases to trimming and J lost 3 bases; unmatched junction nucleotides: 4. Germline CDR1 is MGHRA and CDR2 is YSYEKL. The CDR3 DNA reads as TGCGCCAGCAGCCAAGATAGCGGGGCCCTCTACAATGAGCAGTTCTTC. Translation gives CASSQDSGALYNEQFF.

The chain carries TRBV27 and TRBJ2-2; 8 bases are shared with TRBD2. This CDR3 contains 14 residues. J was trimmed by 6 bases and V by 2 bases; bases with no gene match: 2. Germline V gene lookup returns CDR1 MNHEY and CDR2 SMNVEV (reference sequence). The CDR3 spells CASSLTGGSGELFF. In DNA form, the CDR3 reads TGTGCCAGCAGTTTAACGGGGGGGTCCGGGGAGCTGTTTTTT.

This chain joins TRBV18 and TRBJ1-5; the D is unclear. This CDR3 comprises 13 residues. Per the germline V gene, CDR1 is KGHSH and CDR2 is LQKENI. Trimming pared 0 bases from V and 7 bases from J, leaving 7 bases between. CDR3 residues: CASSPPGGQPQHF. In nucleotides, the CDR3 is TGTGCCAGCTCACCACCCGGCGGGCAGCCCCAGCATTTT.

The rearrangement joins TRBV10-3 to TRBJ2-7; weak D call: TRBD1 (5 bases). Between the trimmed V and J ends, which lost 2 bases and 5 bases, there was a span of 13 bases. CDR3 length equals 14 residues. Germline CDR1 ENHRY, CDR2 SYGVKD. The DNA for the CDR3 is TGTGCCATCAGTGAGGAGGTTGCAGGGAACGAGCAGTACTTC. It codes for CAISEEVAGNEQYF.

The genes are TRBV19 and TRBJ1-6; 10 nucleotides agree with TRBD1. The CDR3 spans 16 residues. Per the germline V gene, CDR1 is LNHDA and CDR2 is SQIVND (reference sequence). V shed 8 bases, J shed 5 bases, and the junction held 9 bases outside the gene matches. Here the CDR3 DNA reads TGTGCCAGTCAATCTACGACAGGGGGCAATAATTCACCCCTCCACTTT. Residues: CASQSTTGGNNSPLHF.

V and J are TRBV7-2 and TRBJ2-1; 7 bases fit TRBD2. Germline assignment: CDR1 SGHTA and CDR2 FQGNSA. CDR3 size: 15 residues. J gave up 8 bases and V 2 bases, and 9 bases lay outside the gene matches. CDR3: CASSLLPTSWDEQFF. The CDR3 coding sequence is TGTGCCAGCAGCTTACTCCCGACTAGCTGGGATGAGCAGTTCTTC.

V gene TRBV4-1 combines with J gene TRBJ1-5; D remains ambiguous. This CDR3 has 13 residues. CDR1 and CDR2 from the germline V gene are MGHRA and YSYEKL. The ends were cut back, 4 bases at V and 6 bases at J, with 10 bases in the middle. The CDR3 coding sequence is TGCGCCAGCAGCCTCCCGTGGGCTCAGCCCCAGCATTTT. Protein product: CASSLPWAQPQHF.

V is TRBV6-1 and J is TRBJ1-2; the D gene is possibly TRBD1 (5 bases). CDR1 MNHNS and CDR2 SASEGT come from the germline V gene. The CDR3 has 13 residues. V was cut by 6 bases and J by 3 bases, with 11 bases left in between. The CDR3 bases are TGTGCCAGCAGGAAACAGGCAGACTATGGCTACACCTTC. Protein: CASRKQADYGYTF.

The V gene is TRBV6-5, the J gene TRBJ1-2; 8 bases are shared with TRBD1. The germline CDR1 and CDR2 sequences are MNHEY and SVGAGI. The CDR3 has 14 residues. J lost 4 bases, V lost 7 bases, and 8 bases had no gene match. CDR3 sequence: CASNDRGKTYGYTF. The CDR3 region has the DNA TGTGCCAGCAACGACAGGGGTAAAACCTATGGCTACACCTTC.

This chain joins TRBV6-1 and TRBJ1-6; 7 bases align to TRBD1. Germline assignment: CDR1 MNHNS and CDR2 SASEGT. This CDR3 is built from 13 residues. With V trimmed by 5 bases and J by 10 bases, 5 bases remained unmatched. The CDR3 DNA reads TGTGCCAGCAGTCAACAGGGGAGCTCACCCCTCCACTTT. This translates into CASSQQGSSPLHF.

This rearrangement joins TRBV2 to TRBJ2-2; D remains unclear. This CDR3 comprises 13 residues. Germline values: CDR1 SNHLY, CDR2 FYNNEI. V dropped 7 bases and J dropped 7 bases, with 13 bases sitting between them. In nucleotides, the CDR3 is TGTGCCAGCAAGCGTCGTCTGGTCGGGGAGCTGTTTTTT. Translated, it gives CASKRRLVGELFF.

The gene calls are TRBV6-5 and TRBJ1-1; the match to TRBD1 covers 9 bases. The germline CDR1 and CDR2 sequences are MNHEY and SVGAGI. The V and J ends lost 7 bases and 5 bases, in that order; junction bases with no gene match: 5. The CDR3 spans 13 residues. CDR3 protein: CASNFGQGTEAFF. Here the CDR3 DNA reads TGTGCCAGCAATTTCGGACAGGGGACTGAAGCTTTCTTT.

The chain employs TRBV6-4 and TRBJ1-6; D possibly corresponds to TRBD1 (6 bases). The CDR3 covers 13 residues. Trimming took off 3 bases at V and 9 bases at J, with 9 bases between the two ends. CDR1 is MRHNA, CDR2 SNTAGT, per germline. CDR3 sequence: CASSETGTSPLHF. The CDR3 coding sequence is TGTGCCAGCAGTGAAACAGGGACTTCACCCCTCCACTTT.

The chain couples TRBV27 to TRBJ2-3; TRBD2 matches at 11 bases. The CDR3 has 17 residues. Per germline, CDR1 MNHEY and CDR2 SMNVEV (reference sequence). The junction had 11 bases not matched to a gene; V was cut back by 5 bases and J by 4 bases. Here the CDR3 reads CASSPPVAGGPSDTQYF. In DNA form, the CDR3 reads TGTGCCAGCAGTCCCCCTGTAGCGGGGGGGCCTTCAGATACGCAGTATTTT.

The chain has TRBV7-8 and TRBJ2-1; D not certain. Germline assignment: CDR1 SGHVS and CDR2 FQNEAQ. The V gene lost 6 bases and the J gene lost 5 bases, with 14 bases spanning the gap. The CDR3 totals 14 residues. CDR3 DNA: TGTGCCAGCAGTAAACGACAATTGGACAATGAGCAGTTCTTC. Protein product: CASSKRQLDNEQFF.

This clone was observed a few times. Written as DNA, the CDR3 is TGTGCCAGCAGCTTTTCTGTAAACACTGAAGCTTTCTTT. It specifies CASSFSVNTEAFF. V and J are TRBV7-9 and TRBJ1-1, with D unclear. The length of the CDR3 is 13 residues. The ends were cut back, 3 bases at V and 2 bases at J, with 7 bases in the middle. Germline values: CDR1 SEHNR, CDR2 FQNEAQ (reference sequence).

This sequence joins TRBV10-3 and TRBJ1-3; 7 nucleotides line up with TRBD1. The V gene's germline CDR1 is ENHRY and CDR2 SYGVKD. The CDR3 is 12 residues long. After removal of 10 bases from V and 8 bases from J, the junction contained 8 bases not matched to a gene. Written as DNA, the CDR3 is TGTGCCAACGGGGACAGAGGGGACACCATATATTTT. Translating it yields CANGDRGDTIYF.